The text below deals with one TCR beta chain. Its antigen remains unidentified. Within one base of it there is no much larger clone, and no base qualities were kept. TCRbeta CDR3 regions were amplified from genomic DNA using the immunoSEQ Assay, a bias-controlled multiplex PCR. Turning to the authors' computational methods: Nucleated cell counts per sample were estimated from amplification of reference gene primers within the assay. To quantify the absolute abundance of each unique TCRbeta CDR3 rearrangement, sequence reads were collapsed and filtered. For each sample, productive Simpson clonality was calculated as the square root of Simpson's diversity index over productive rearrangements. The table was pulled from immuneACCESS by TCRdb, which kept in-frame rearrangements only. Such tables lose some clones; where checked, under half of the loss comes from unresolved V genes, and the rest has no known cause. V, J and clone size reflect that table, while D and trimming were determined from the DNA. This sample holds under 100,000 clones; about 85% were observed only once. 20% to 25% of the sample comes from the top ten.

These data belong to a study of blood T cell repertoires in COVID-19 (dated by TCRdb to the early 2020s). With regard to the full study: The collaborator samples originated in the United States, Italy and Spain and spanned the acute and convalescent phases of COVID-19. Sample metadata almost always included a de-identified subject ID, COVID-19 status, age in years and sex. The repertoires were released in a freely available public database intended as a resource for research on the immune response to SARS-CoV-2. The dataset comprised deeply sampled blood TCRbeta repertoires from subjects exposed to, actively infected with, or recovered from COVID-19. HLA class I and class II types, where available, came from metadata supplied by the sample provider rather than from assay-based typing. The material from the prospective study consisted of cDNA or gDNA derived from T cells, B-cell-depleted T cells, or PBMCs. Samples came from the ongoing ImmuneRACE study (first 160 participants) plus 1,254 subjects from 6 global collaborators. Study-wide conclusions, independent of this receptor: Clinical and demographic metadata were provided uncurated, with the amount varying by source and participant.

Collaborating institutions collected whole blood in K2EDTA tubes following their own protocols. For TCRbeta analysis, collaborators shipped samples as frozen whole blood, isolated PBMCs, or DNA extracted from either of those sample types. CDR3 length: 12 amino acids, cysteine to phenylalanine. Here the CDR3 DNA is all that survives: 36 bases in frame from base 1. V is pared back by 2 bases and J by 8 bases, with 7 bases lying between the germline termini. This TCR was recovered from a man older than 75 with active or convalescent COVID-19. The sequenced sample was peripheral blood. The sequence links TRBV12-3 or TRBV12-4 to TRBJ2-1; the D region possibly corresponds to TRBD2 (6 bases align). The nucleotide sequence is TGTGCCAGCAGTTTATGGGGGGATGAGCAGTTCTTC. Its protein reads: CASSLWGDEQFF.